The T cell receptor (beta chain) described here comes from a study of T cell repertoires in ileal Crohn's disease. As for the study in general: The MI sample came from the proximal margin of the surgical specimen.

Comments on this clone: What it binds is not known.

Study-level results: Compared with CD4 T cells, sorted CD8 cells carried more expanded clones. Clonality above 26.8% at surgery always came with endoscopic recurrence.

Time point indicated: proximal margin of the surgical specimen (macroscopically non-inflamed). Clones were read by immunoSEQ multiplex PCR, and TCRdb kept only the in-frame ones, dropping some. The sample yields around 5,000 clones, roughly 87% seen once. Germline V gene sequence: CDR1 LGHNA, CDR2 YSLEER. V lost 1 base, J lost 3 bases, and 10 bases lay in between. This CDR3 contains 14 residues. The material sequenced was ileal tissue. V and J are TRBV4-3 and TRBJ2-7; D may be TRBD1 (5 bases). The sequence came from an adult with Crohn's disease. CDR3 sequence (DNA): TGCGCCAGCAGCCAAGCCGCAGGGCGCTACGAGCAGTACTTC. Translating it yields CASSQAAGRYEQYF.